This entry describes one T cell receptor (beta chain). These data belong to a study of blood T cells in healthy people across ages. The use of a sample-barcoded 5' primer and a J-beta primer mix characterized a second PCR of roughly 7 to 12 cycles. TCRdb passed the 5' RACE reads through MiXCR, listing each CDR3 protein once. The table records about 780,000 distinct CDR3 sequences, around 45% of them present only once. Germline-derived CDR1 and CDR2 are DFQATT and SNEGSKA (reference sequence). The CDR3 runs to 16 residues. The J segment lost 6 bases and the V segment lost 6 bases, leaving 13 bases of the junction unmatched.

This sequence joins TRBV20-1 and TRBJ2-1; 11 bases are a match to TRBD2. The receptor's source is an elderly man in good health. Sequencing was done on a sample of blood. The CDR3 reads CSAGGTSGSKGNEQFF. The CDR3 DNA reads TGCAGTGCAGGAGGCACTAGCGGGAGTAAAGGCAATGAGCAGTTCTTC.